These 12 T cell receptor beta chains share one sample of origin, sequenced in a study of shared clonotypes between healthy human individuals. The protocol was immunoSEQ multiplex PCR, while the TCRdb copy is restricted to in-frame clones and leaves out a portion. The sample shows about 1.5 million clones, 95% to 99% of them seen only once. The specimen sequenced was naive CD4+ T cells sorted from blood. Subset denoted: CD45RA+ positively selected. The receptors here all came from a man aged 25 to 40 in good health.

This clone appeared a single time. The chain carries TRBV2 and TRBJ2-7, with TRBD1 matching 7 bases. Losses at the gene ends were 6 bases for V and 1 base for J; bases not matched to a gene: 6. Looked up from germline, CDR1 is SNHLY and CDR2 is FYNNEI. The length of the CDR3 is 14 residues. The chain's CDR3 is CASSPDRLSYEQYF. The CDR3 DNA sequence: TGTGCCAGCAGCCCGGACAGGTTATCCTACGAGCAGTACTTC.

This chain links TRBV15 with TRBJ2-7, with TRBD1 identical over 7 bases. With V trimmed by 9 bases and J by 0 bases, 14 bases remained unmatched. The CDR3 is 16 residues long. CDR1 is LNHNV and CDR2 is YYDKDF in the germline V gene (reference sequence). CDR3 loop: CATRPGTELTSYEQYF. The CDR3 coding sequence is TGTGCCACGAGACCTGGGACAGAGCTAACCTCCTACGAGCAGTACTTC.

This chain's CDR3 is CASSLVASLLETEAFF. The CDR3 DNA sequence: TGCGCCAGCAGCTTGGTGGCATCCCTTCTCGAGACTGAAGCTTTCTTT. The chain carries TRBV5-1 and TRBJ1-1; unclear D gene. Trimming pared 0 bases from V and 5 bases from J, leaving 17 bases between. Germline V lookup: CDR1 SGHRS, CDR2 YFSETQ. The CDR3 is 16 residues long.

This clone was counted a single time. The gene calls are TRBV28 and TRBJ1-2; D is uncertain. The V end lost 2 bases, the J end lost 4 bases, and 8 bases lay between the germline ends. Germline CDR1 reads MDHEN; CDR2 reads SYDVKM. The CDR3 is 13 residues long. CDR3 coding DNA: TGTGCCAGCAGTTTACCCGTTCCCTATGGCTACACCTTC. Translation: CASSLPVPYGYTF.

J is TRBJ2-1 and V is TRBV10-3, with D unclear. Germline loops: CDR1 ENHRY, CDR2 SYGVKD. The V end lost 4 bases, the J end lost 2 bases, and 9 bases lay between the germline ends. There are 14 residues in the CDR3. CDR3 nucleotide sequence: TGTGCCATCAGTGGCGAGTCCCCCTACAATGAGCAGTTCTTC. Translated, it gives CAISGESPYNEQFF.

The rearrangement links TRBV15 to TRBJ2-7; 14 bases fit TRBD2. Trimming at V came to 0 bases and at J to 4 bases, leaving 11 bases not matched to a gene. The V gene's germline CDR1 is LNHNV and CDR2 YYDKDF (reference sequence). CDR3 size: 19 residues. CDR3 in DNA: TGTGCCACCAGCAGAGATGGGGGACTAGCGGGAGTGAAGGGTTACGAGCAGTACTTC. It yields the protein CATSRDGGLAGVKGYEQYF. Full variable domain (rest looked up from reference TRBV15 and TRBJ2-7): DAMVIQNPRYQVTQFGKPVTLSCSQTLNHNVMYWYQQKSSQAPKLLFHYYDKDFNNEADTPDNFQSRRPNTSFCFLDIRSPGLGDTAMYLCATSRDGGLAGVKGYEQYFGPGTRLTVT.

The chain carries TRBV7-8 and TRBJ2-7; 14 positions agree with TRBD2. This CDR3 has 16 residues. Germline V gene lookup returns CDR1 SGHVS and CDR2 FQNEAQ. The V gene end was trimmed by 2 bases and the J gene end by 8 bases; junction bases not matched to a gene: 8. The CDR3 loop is CASSLTAGTSGRKQYF. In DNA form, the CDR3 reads TGTGCCAGCAGCTTAACGGCCGGGACTAGCGGGAGAAAGCAGTACTTC. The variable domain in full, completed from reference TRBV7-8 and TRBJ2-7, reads GAGVSQSPRYKVAKRGQDVALRCDPISGHVSLFWYQQALGQGPEFLTYFQNEAQLDKSGLPSDRFFAERPEGSVSTLKIQRTQQEDSAVYLCASSLTAGTSGRKQYFGPGTRLTVT.

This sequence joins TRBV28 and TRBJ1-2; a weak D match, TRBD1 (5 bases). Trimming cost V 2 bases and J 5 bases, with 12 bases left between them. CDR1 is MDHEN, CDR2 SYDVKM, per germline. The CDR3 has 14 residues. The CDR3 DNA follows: TGTGCCAGCAGTTTAGTTTGGGGACGTTATGGCTACACCTTC. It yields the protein CASSLVWGRYGYTF.

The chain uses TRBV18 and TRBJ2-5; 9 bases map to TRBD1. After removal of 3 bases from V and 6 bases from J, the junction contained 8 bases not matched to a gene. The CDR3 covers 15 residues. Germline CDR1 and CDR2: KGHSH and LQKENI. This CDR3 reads CASSPTGTGWKTQYF. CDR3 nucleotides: TGTGCCAGCTCACCGACCGGGACAGGGTGGAAGACCCAGTACTTC.

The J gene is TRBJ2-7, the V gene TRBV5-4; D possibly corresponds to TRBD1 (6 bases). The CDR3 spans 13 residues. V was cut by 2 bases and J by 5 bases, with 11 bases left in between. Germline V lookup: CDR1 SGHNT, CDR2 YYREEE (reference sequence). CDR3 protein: CASSLQGPNEQYF. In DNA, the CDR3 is TGTGCCAGCAGCTTACAGGGTCCCAACGAGCAGTACTTC.

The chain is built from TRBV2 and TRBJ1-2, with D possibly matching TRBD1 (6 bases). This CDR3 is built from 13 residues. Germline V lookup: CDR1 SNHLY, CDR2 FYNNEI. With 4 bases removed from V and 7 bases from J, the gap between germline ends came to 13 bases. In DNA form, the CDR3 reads TGTGCCAGCAGTGCCGTACAGGGAACTGGCTACACCTTC. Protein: CASSAVQGTGYTF.

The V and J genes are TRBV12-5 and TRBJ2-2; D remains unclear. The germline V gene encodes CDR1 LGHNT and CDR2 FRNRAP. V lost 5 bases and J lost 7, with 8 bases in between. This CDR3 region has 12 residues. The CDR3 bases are TGTGCTAGTGGTCATGTAGACGGGGAGCTGTTTTTT. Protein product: CASGHVDGELFF.